These T cell receptor beta chains were read from a single sample in a study of T-cell reconstitution after alpha-beta-depleted transplantation in children. TCRdb reprocessed the PCR reads with MiXCR, giving one entry per CDR3 protein. The table shows about 580,000 distinct CDR3 sequences, with roughly 30% occurring only once. Sequenced material: PBMCs, taken before TCRalphabeta/CD19-depleted stem cell transplant. The receptor source for this set is a boy under three years old with Wiskott-Aldrich syndrome, due to receive a stem cell transplant. CDR3s include the opening cysteine and the closing phenylalanine or tryptophan. The D gene is left open where the match is weak.

v_gene: TRBV11-2; len: 16; d_gene: TRBD2; CDR3aa: CASSLGGGSTKNIQYF
v_gene: TRBV5-1; len: 15; d_gene: TRBD1; CDR3aa: CASSSDGTGDNEQFF
v_gene: TRBV6-2/TRBV6-3; len: 13; d_gene: .; CDR3aa: CASSYPLGNEQFF
v_gene: TRBV6-1; len: 15; d_gene: .; CDR3aa: CASCLDGGATGELFF
v_gene: TRBV7-8; len: 14; d_gene: .; CDR3aa: CASSSIRVSGTQYF
v_gene: TRBV10-2; len: 15; d_gene: TRBD1; CDR3aa: CASSESGTGKAEQYF
v_gene: TRBV20-1; len: 13; d_gene: TRBD2; CDR3aa: CSAEAGVTDTQYF
v_gene: TRBV6-1; len: 14; d_gene: .; CDR3aa: CASRAGWYTGELFF
v_gene: TRBV12-3/TRBV12-4; len: 15; d_gene: TRBD2; CDR3aa: CASSPGTSGTDTQYF
v_gene: TRBV28; len: 14; d_gene: .; CDR3aa: CASSLTSGSRAAFF
v_gene: TRBV20-1; len: 13; d_gene: TRBD1; CDR3aa: CSAGQGARETQYF
v_gene: TRBV5-4; len: 16; d_gene: TRBD2; CDR3aa: CASSLMLAGVGNEQFF
v_gene: TRBV5-1; len: 15; d_gene: .; CDR3aa: CASNYRGENTGELFF
v_gene: TRBV5-1; len: 17; d_gene: .; CDR3aa: CASSLLPLAPLSNEQFF
v_gene: TRBV10-3; len: 16; d_gene: TRBD2; CDR3aa: CAISDPTGGHTGELFF
v_gene: TRBV20-1; len: 13; d_gene: TRBD2; CDR3aa: CSARGLAGDSQYF
v_gene: TRBV29-1; len: 13; d_gene: .; CDR3aa: CSVKGVGNQPQHF
v_gene: TRBV30; len: 15; d_gene: .; CDR3aa: CAWTRGAASNQPQHF
v_gene: TRBV12-3/TRBV12-4; len: 16; d_gene: .; CDR3aa: CASSFSRTLETYEQYF
v_gene: TRBV10-3; len: 13; d_gene: TRBD1; CDR3aa: CAISRDRLYEQYF
v_gene: TRBV7-3; len: 15; d_gene: .; CDR3aa: CASSLSSLGENIQYF
v_gene: TRBV20-1; len: 17; d_gene: TRBD2; CDR3aa: CSARLFLGTSKTDTQYF
v_gene: TRBV6-1; len: 17; d_gene: .; CDR3aa: CASSEVWGRDSYNEQFF
v_gene: TRBV28; len: 17; d_gene: TRBD1; CDR3aa: CASSFYSIDRGTDTQYF
v_gene: TRBV14; len: 14; d_gene: TRBD2; CDR3aa: CASSHRKGLANQFF
v_gene: TRBV5-1; len: 15; d_gene: .; CDR3aa: CASSLAAEVYDEQFF
v_gene: TRBV3-1; len: 12; d_gene: .; CDR3aa: CASSQASYEQYF
v_gene: TRBV5-6; len: 14; d_gene: .; CDR3aa: CASSLVLQSYEQYF